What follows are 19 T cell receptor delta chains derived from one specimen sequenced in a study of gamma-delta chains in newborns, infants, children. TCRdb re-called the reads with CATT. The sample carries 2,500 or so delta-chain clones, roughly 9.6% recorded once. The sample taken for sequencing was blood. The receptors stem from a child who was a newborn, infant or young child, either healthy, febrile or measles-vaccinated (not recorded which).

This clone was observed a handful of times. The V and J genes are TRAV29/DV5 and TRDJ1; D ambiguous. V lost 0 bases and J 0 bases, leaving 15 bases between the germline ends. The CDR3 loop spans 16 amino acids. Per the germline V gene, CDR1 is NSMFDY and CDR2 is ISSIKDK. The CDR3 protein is CAASAFRRFYTDKLIF. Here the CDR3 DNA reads TGTGCAGCAAGCGCGTTCCGCCGTTTTTACACCGATAAACTCATCTTT.

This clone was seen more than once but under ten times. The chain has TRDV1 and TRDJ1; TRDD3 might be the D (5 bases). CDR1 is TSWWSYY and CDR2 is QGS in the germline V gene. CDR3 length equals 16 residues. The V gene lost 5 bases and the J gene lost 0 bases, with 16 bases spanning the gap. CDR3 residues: CALGCRGPPYTDKLIF. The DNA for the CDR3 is TGTGCTCTTGGGTGCCGGGGACCACCATACACCGATAAACTCATCTTT.

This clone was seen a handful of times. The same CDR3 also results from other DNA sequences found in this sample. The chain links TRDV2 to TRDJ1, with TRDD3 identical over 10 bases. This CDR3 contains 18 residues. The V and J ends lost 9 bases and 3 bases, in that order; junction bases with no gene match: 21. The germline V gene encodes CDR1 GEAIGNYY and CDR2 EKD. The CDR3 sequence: CARISGGYFALGSDKLIF. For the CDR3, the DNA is TGTGCCCGGATTAGTGGGGGATACTTTGCTCTTGGTTCCGATAAACTCATCTTT.

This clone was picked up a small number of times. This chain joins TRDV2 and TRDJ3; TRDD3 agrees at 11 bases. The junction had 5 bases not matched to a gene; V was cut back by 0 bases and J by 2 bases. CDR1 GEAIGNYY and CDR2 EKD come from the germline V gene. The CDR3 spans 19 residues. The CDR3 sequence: CACDTVVLGDTWDTRQMFF. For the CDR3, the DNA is TGTGCCTGTGACACCGTAGTACTGGGGGATACCTGGGACACCCGACAGATGTTTTTC.

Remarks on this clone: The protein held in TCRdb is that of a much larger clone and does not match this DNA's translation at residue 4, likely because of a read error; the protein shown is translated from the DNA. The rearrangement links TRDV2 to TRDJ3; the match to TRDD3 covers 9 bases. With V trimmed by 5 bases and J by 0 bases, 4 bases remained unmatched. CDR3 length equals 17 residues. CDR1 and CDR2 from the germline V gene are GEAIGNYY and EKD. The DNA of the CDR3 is TGTGCCTGTGCCGTACTGGGGGACTCCTGGGACACCCGACAGATGTTTTTC. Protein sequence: CACAVLGDSWDTRQMFF.

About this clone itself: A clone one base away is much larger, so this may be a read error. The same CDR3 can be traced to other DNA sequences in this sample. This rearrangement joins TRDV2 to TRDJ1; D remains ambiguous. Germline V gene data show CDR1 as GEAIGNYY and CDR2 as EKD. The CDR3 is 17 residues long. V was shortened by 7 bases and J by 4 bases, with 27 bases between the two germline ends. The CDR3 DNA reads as TGTGCCTGCGTTAGGAGGAGGCGGCATTTAGGGTTCGATAAACTCATCTTT. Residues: CACVRRRRHLGFDKLIF.

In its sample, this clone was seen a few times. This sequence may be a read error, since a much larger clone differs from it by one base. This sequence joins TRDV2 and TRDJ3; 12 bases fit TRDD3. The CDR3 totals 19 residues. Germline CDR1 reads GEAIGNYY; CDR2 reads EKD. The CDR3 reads CACATVSGGYAWDTRQMFF. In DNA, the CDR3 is TGTGCCTGTGCCACCGTGTCTGGGGGATACGCCTGGGACACCCGACAGATGTTTTTC.

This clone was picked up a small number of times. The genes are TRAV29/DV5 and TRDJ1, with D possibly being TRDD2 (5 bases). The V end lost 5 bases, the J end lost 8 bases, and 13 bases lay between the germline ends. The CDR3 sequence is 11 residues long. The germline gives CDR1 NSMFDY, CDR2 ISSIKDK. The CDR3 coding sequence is TGTGCAGCCAAAAGGTCTTCCAAACTCATCTTT. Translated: CAAKRSSKLIF.

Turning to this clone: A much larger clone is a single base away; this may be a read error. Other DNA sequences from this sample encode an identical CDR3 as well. CDR3 nucleotide sequence: TGTGCCTGTGACACGTTGCCTCTTCCAGCCCGCTTTACTGGAGGATACTCCGACACCGATAAACTCATCTTT. Encoded protein: CACDTLPLPARFTGGYSDTDKLIF. This sequence joins TRDV2 and TRDJ1; D is possibly TRDD3 (6 bases). This CDR3 has 24 amino acids. CDR1 is GEAIGNYY, CDR2 EKD, per germline. V was trimmed by 1 base and J by 0 bases, leaving 38 bases between them.

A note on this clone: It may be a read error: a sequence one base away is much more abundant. The CDR3 sequence: CACDRISGGYFALGSGKLIF. In DNA, the CDR3 is TGTGCCTGTGACCGGATTAGTGGGGGATACTTTGCTCTTGGTTCCGGTAAACTCATCTTT. V and J are TRDV2 and TRDJ1, with 10 bases fitting TRDD3. The CDR3 covers 20 residues. Germline trimming cut 3 bases from V and 7 bases from J; bases unmatched to any gene: 25. The germline gives CDR1 GEAIGNYY, CDR2 EKD.

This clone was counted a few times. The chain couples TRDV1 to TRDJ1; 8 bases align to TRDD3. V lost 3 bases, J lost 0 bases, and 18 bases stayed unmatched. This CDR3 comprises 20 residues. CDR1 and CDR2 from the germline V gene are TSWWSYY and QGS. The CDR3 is CALGDRPSGHWGPYTDKLIF. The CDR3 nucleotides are TGTGCTCTTGGGGACAGGCCTTCTGGGCACTGGGGGCCCTACACCGATAAACTCATCTTT.

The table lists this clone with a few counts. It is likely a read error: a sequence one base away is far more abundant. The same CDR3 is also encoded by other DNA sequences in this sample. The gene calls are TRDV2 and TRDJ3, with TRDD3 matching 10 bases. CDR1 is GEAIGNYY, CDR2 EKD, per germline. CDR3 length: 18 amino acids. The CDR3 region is CACDTVGGYSWDTRQMFF. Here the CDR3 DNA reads TGTGCCTGTGACACCGTTGGGGGATACTCCTGGGACACCCGGCAGATGTTTTTC.

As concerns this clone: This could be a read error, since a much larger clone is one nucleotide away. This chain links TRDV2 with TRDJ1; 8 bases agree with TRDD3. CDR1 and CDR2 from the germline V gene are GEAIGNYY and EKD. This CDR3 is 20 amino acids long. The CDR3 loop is CACATLVLGGGKSDTDKLIF. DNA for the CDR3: TGTGCCTGTGCCACCTTAGTACTGGGGGGAGGAAAATCGGACACCGATAAACTCATCTTT.

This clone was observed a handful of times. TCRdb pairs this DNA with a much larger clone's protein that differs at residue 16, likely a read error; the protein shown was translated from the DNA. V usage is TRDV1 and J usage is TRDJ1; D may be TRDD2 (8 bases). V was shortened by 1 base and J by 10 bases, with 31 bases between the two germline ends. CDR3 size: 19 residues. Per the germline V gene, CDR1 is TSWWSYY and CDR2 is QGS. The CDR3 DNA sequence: TGTGCTCTTGGGGAACCGCTCGGCCTTCCTAAAACCCTGGGGGGTATACTCATCTTT. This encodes CALGEPLGLPKTLGGILIF.

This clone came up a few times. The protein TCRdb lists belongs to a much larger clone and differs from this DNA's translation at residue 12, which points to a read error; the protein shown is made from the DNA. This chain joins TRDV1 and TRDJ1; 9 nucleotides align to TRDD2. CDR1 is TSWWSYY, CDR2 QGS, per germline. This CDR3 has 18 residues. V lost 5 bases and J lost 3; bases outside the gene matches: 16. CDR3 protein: CALGFPLPTGICPDKLIF. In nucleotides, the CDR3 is TGTGCTCTTGGGTTCCCCCTTCCTACGGGGATATGTCCCGATAAACTCATCTTT.

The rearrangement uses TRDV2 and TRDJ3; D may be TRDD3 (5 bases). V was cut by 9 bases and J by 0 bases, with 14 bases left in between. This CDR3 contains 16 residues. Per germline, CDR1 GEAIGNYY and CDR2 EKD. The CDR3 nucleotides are TGTGCCACCGGGAACTGGAACTCCTGGGACACCCGACAGATGTTTTTC. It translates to CATGNWNSWDTRQMFF.

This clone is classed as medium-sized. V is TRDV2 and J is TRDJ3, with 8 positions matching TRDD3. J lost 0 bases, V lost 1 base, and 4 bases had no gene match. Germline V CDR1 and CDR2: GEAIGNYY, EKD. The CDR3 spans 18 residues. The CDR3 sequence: CACDTIGGYSWDTRQMFF. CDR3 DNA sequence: TGTGCCTGTGACACGATCGGGGGATACTCCTGGGACACCCGACAGATGTTTTTC.

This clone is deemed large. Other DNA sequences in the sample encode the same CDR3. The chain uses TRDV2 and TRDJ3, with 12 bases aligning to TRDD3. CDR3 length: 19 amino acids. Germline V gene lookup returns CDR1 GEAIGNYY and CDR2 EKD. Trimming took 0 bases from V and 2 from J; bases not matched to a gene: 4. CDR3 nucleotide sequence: TGTGCCTGTGACACCGTGTCTGGGGGATACGCCTGGGACACCCGACAGATGTTTTTC. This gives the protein CACDTVSGGYAWDTRQMFF.

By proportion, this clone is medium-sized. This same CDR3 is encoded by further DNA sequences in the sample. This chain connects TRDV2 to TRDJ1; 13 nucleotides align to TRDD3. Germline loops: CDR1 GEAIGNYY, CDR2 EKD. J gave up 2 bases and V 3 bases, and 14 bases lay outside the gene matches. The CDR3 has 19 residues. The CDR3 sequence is CACDSLGLGDTRGTDKLIF. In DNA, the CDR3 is TGTGCCTGTGACTCCCTGGGACTGGGGGATACGCGTGGAACCGATAAACTCATCTTT.